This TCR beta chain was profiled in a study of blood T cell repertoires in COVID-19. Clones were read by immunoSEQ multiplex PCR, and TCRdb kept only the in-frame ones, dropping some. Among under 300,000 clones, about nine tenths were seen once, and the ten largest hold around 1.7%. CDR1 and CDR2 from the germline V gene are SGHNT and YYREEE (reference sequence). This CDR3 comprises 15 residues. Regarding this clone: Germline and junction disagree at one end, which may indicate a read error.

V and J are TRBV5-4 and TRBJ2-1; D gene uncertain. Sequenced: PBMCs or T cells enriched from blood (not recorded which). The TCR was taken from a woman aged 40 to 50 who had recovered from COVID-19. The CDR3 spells CASTLQNTPNNEQFF. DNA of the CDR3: TGTGCCAGCACCTTGCAAAACACCCCGAACAATGAGCAGTTCTTC.